The rows below give T cell receptor beta chains drawn from one sample of a study of T cell repertoires in cytomegalovirus infection. TCRdb re-analysed the reads in MiXCR, keeping a single row per CDR3 protein. The profile covers about 920,000 distinct CDR3 sequences, with less than 35% appearing a single time and over 12% taken by the ten largest. The antigens for these receptors are not known. The sequencing here drew on cultured CD8+ T cells from PBMCs, taken from culture after CMV antigen stimulation. The receptors come from a human donor in good health (CMV status not recorded). Some clones in this sample may be carry-over from other donors' samples. CDR3s include the opening cysteine and the closing phenylalanine or tryptophan. D genes are given only for firm matches. Clone size is shown for a subset of rows, as once, few, many or a class of expanded clone.

TRBV29-1,-,TRBJ2-1,-,CSVGRENEQFF,TGCAGCGTTGGGCGCGAAAATGAGCAGTTCTTC
TRBV25-1,-,TRBJ1-2,TRBD1,CASSEFRGQGPDGYTF,TGTGCCAGCAGTGAATTCCGGGGACAGGGGCCAGATGGCTACACCTTC
TRBV15,few,TRBJ2-3,-,CATSRDKSWGQFIHTDTQYF,TGTGCCACCAGCAGAGATAAGTCGTGGGGGCAGTTTATCCACACAGATACGCAGTATTTT
TRBV28,-,TRBJ2-3,TRBD1,CASSFSPVGTGGIDTQYF,TGTGCCAGCAGTTTCTCCCCTGTCGGGACAGGGGGGATAGATACGCAGTATTTT
TRBV7-9,few,TRBJ2-1,-,CASRAQGPLPYNEQFF,TGTGCCAGCAGGGCGCAGGGGCCTCTCCCCTACAATGAGCAGTTCTTC
TRBV29-1,-,TRBJ1-4,-,CSVEQGSEKLFF,TGCAGCGTTGAGCAGGGGAGTGAAAAACTGTTTTTT
TRBV15,-,TRBJ1-5,-,CATSRGSYKGRIPNQPQHF,TGTGCTACCAGCAGAGGAAGTTACAAGGGCCGAATCCCCAATCAGCCCCAGCATTTT
TRBV4-1,-,TRBJ1-1,-,CASSHHPPTEAFF,TGCGCCAGCAGCCACCATCCCCCGACTGAAGCTTTCTTT
TRBV4-1,-,TRBJ2-7,TRBD1,CASSPGTGTNYEQYF,TGCGCCAGCAGCCCCGGGACAGGGACAAACTACGAGCAGTACTTC
TRBV19,few,TRBJ2-7,-,CASSSFGTASSYEQYF,TGTGCCAGTAGTTCCTTCGGGACCGCGAGCTCCTACGAGCAGTACTTC
TRBV12-3/TRBV12-4,many,TRBJ1-4,TRBD1,CASAIRTGQREKLFF,TGTGCCAGCGCCATCCGGACAGGGCAACGGGAAAAACTGTTTTTT
TRBV12-3/TRBV12-4,few,TRBJ2-2,TRBD2,CASSPGGGAGELFF,TGTGCCAGCAGTCCCGGCGGGGGGGCCGGGGAGCTGTTTTTT
TRBV5-6,-,TRBJ1-1,-,CASSLEVSEAFF,TGTGCCAGCAGCTTGGAAGTCAGTGAAGCTTTCTTT